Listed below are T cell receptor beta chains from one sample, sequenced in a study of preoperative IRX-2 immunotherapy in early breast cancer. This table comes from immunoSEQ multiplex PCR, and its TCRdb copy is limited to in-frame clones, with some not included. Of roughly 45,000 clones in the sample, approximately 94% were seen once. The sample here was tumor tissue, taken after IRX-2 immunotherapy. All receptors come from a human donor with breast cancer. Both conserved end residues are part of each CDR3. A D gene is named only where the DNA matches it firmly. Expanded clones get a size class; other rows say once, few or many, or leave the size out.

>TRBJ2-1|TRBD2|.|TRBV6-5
CASSYYRGDYNEQFF
TGTGCCAGCAGTTACTATCGGGGGGATTACAATGAGCAGTTCTTC
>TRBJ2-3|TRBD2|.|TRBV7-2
CASSARTSGGTDTQYF
TGTGCCAGCAGCGCCCGGACTAGCGGGGGTACAGATACGCAGTATTTT
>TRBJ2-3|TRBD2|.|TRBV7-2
CASSLGGGRTQYF
TGTGCCAGCAGCTTAGGGGGGGGTAGGACGCAGTATTTT
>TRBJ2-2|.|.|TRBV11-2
CASSPPNTGELFF
TGTGCCAGCAGCCCCCCTAACACCGGGGAGCTGTTTTTT
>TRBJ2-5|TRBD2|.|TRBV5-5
CASSWYLGLAYQETQYF
TGTGCCAGCAGCTGGTACCTGGGACTAGCGTACCAAGAGACCCAGTACTTC
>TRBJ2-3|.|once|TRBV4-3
CASSQELWGEADTQYF
TGCGCCAGCAGCCAAGAATTGTGGGGTGAAGCAGATACGCAGTATTTT
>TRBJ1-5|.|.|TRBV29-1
CSAFIGAGPQHF
TGCAGCGCCTTCATAGGGGCCGGGCCCCAGCATTTT
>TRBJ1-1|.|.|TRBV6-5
CASRESTYTEAFF
TGTGCCAGCAGAGAATCGACCTACACTGAAGCTTTCTTT
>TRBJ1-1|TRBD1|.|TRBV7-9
CASSSPPTGQGGDTEAFF
TGTGCCAGCAGCTCCCCCCCTACGGGACAGGGAGGGGACACTGAAGCTTTCTTT
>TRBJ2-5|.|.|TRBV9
CASSVDPGYQETQYF
TGTGCCAGCAGCGTAGACCCAGGATACCAAGAGACCCAGTACTTC
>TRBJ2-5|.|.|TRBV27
CASSFMYQETQYF
TGTGCCAGCAGTTTCATGTACCAAGAGACCCAGTACTTC
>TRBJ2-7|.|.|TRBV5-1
CASSSVGLDYEQYF
TGCGCCAGCAGCTCAGTGGGACTCGACTACGAGCAGTACTTC
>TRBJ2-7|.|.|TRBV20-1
CSAPGRPEQYF
TGCAGTGCCCCGGGGAGGCCCGAGCAGTACTTC
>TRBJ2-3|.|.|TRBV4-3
CASSQDVGGGLAHTDTQYF
TGCGCCAGCAGCCAAGATGTAGGGGGAGGGCTAGCCCACACAGATACGCAGTATTTT
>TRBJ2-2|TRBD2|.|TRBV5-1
CASSYRLAGGDTGELFF
TGCGCCAGCAGTTACCGACTAGCGGGAGGGGACACCGGGGAGCTGTTTTTT
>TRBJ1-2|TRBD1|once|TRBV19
CASSEQGAYGYTF
TGTGCCAGTAGTGAACAGGGGGCCTATGGCTACACCTTC
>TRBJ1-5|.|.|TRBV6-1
CASSVFGREDNQPQHF
TGTGCCAGCAGTGTTTTTGGCAGGGAGGACAATCAGCCCCAGCATTTT
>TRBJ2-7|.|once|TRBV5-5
CASSGGGFSSYEQYF
TGTGCCAGCAGCGGAGGGGGGTTCTCCTCCTACGAGCAGTACTTC
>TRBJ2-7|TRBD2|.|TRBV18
CASSPLKAGGPSGEQYF
TGTGCCAGCTCACCACTGAAAGCGGGGGGCCCATCTGGCGAGCAGTACTTC
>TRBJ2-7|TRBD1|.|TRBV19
CASSLRQGSHEQYF
TGTGCCAGTAGTCTAAGACAGGGTTCCCACGAGCAGTACTTC
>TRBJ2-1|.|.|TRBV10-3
CAISSGRREQFF
TGTGCCATCAGCAGTGGGCGCCGGGAGCAGTTCTTC
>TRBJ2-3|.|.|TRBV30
CAWSVRLLTDTQYF
TGTGCCTGGAGTGTACGACTACTCACAGATACGCAGTATTTT
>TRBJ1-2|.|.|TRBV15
CATSRDRVSYGYTF
TGTGCCACCAGCAGAGACAGAGTTAGCTATGGCTACACCTTC
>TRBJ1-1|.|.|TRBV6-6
CATGTEAFF
TGTGCCACGGGGACTGAAGCTTTCTTT
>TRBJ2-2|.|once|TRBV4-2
CASSHGGNTGELFF
TGTGCCAGCAGCCATGGTGGTAACACCGGGGAGCTGTTTTTT
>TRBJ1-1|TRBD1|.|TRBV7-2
CASSYRGGLGEAFF
TGTGCCAGCAGTTACAGGGGTGGTTTGGGAGAAGCTTTCTTT
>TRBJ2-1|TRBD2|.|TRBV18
CASSPPGLAGTNEQFF
TGTGCCAGCTCACCACCGGGCCTAGCGGGAACTAATGAGCAGTTCTTC
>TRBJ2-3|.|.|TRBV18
CASSPLGGARDTQYF
TGTGCCAGCTCACCTCTGGGGGGGGCCAGAGATACGCAGTATTTT
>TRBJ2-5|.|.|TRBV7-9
CASSLVLGETQYF
TGTGCCAGCAGCTTGGTCTTGGGGGAAACCCAGTACTTC
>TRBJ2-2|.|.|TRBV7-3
CASRFTGSGELFF
TGTGCCAGCAGATTCACAGGGTCCGGGGAGCTGTTTTTT